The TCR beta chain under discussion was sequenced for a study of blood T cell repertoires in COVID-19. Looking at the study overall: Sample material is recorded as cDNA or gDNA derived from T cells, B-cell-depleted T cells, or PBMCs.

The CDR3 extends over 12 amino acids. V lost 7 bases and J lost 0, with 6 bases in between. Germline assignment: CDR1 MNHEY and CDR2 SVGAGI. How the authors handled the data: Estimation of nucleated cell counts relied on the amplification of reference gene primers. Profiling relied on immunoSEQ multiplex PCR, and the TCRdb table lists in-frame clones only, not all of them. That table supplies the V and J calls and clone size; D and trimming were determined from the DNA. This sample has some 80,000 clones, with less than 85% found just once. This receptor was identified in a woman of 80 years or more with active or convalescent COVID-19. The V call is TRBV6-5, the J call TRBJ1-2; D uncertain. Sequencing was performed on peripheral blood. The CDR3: CASTSANYGYTF. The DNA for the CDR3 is TGTGCCAGCACTTCTGCTAACTATGGCTACACCTTC.